The source of this TCR beta chain is a study of shared T cell receptors in the human thymus. This table comes from immunoSEQ multiplex PCR, and its TCRdb copy is limited to in-frame clones, with some not included. The sample shows about 400,000 clones, 95% of them seen only once. With 2 bases clipped from V and 1 base from J, the junction kept 4 bases outside the gene matches. CDR3 length: 16 residues. Germline CDR1 is SGHTA and CDR2 is FQGTGA. The receptor was derived from a human donor. The sequencing input was thymocytes. V gene TRBV7-3 combines with J gene TRBJ2-1; 8 bases align to TRBD2. CDR3 nucleotides: TGTGCCAGCAGCTTACGGGCGGGAGGATCCTACAATGAGCAGTTCTTC. It specifies CASSLRAGGSYNEQFF.